This T cell receptor beta chain was captured by sequencing in a study of blood T cell repertoires in COVID-19. Clones were read by immunoSEQ multiplex PCR, and TCRdb kept only the in-frame ones, dropping some. The table includes approximately 100,000 clones, more than 70% detected once. Looked up from germline, CDR1 is KGHSY and CDR2 is FQNENV. The CDR3 is 13 residues long. Trimming removed 4 bases from V and 0 bases from J, with 4 bases in between. The clonotype was recovered from a woman under 40 with acute or convalescent COVID-19. The chain combines TRBV16 with TRBJ1-3; D call uncertain. The sequenced material came from peripheral blood. The CDR3 sequence is CASSRDSGNTIYF. In DNA, the CDR3 is TGTGCCAGCAGCCGCGACTCTGGAAACACCATATATTTT.